This T cell receptor (beta chain) was identified in a study of blood T cells in healthy people across ages. Study results and limitations: Unsorted PBMC material precluded a definitive naive versus antigen-experienced comparison.

Every sample gave at least 5 micrograms of total RNA when it was extracted. This clonotype showed up just a few times. Antigen specificity is unknown. Then a second PCR, running roughly 6 to 12 cycles, was carried out with a sample-barcoded 5' primer and a J-beta primer mix. Each CDR3 protein is one row after TCRdb ran MiXCR on the 5' RACE reads. Counted here are approximately 790,000 distinct CDR3 sequences, about 59% occurring once; the ten biggest clones make up around 30%. This receptor was identified in a man under 40 in good health. Sample: blood.

The CDR3 loop is CASSYGSTYEQYF. The CDR3 coding sequence is TGTGCCAGCAGTTACGGGAGTACCTACGAGCAGTACTTC. The chain couples TRBV6-2 or TRBV6-3 to TRBJ2-7; maybe TRBD2 (5 bases). V dropped 2 bases and J dropped 2 bases, with 7 bases sitting between them. The V gene's germline CDR1 is MNHEY and CDR2 SVGEGT. CDR3 size: 13 residues.